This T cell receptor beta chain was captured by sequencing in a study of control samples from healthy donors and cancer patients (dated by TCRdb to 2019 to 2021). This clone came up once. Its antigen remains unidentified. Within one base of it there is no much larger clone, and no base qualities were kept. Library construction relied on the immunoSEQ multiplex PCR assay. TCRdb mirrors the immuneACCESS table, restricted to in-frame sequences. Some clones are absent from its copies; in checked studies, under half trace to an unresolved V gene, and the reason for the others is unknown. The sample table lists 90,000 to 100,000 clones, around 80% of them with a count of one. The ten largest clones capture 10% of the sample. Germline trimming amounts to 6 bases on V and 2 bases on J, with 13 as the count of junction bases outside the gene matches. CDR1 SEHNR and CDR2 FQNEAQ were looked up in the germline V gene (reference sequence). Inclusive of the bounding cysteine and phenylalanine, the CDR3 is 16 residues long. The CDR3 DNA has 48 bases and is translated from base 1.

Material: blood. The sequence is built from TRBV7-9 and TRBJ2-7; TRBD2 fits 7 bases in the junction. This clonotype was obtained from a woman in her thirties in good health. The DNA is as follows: TGTGCCAGCAGTGCCTGGGGGGGGATCCCCCCCTACGAGCAGTACTTC. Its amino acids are CASSAWGGIPPYEQYF.